The 9 T cell receptor beta chains reported below all come from one sample, sequenced in a study of shared clonotypes between healthy human individuals. Clones were read by immunoSEQ multiplex PCR, and TCRdb kept only the in-frame ones, dropping some. The top ten hold about 10% of the sample, which has roughly 200,000 clones, approximately 61% seen once. The sample was memory CD4+ T cells sorted from blood. Subset specified: CD45RA-negative fraction. The receptors were gathered from a man younger than 45 in good health.

The V and J genes are TRBV25-1 and TRBJ2-6; possibly TRBD1 for D (5 bases). Per germline, CDR1 MGHDK and CDR2 SYGVNS. The CDR3 is 16 amino acids. V was pared by 7 bases and J by 0 bases, with 13 bases between. The CDR3 here is CASTDSTDSGANVLTF. The CDR3 nucleotides read TGTGCCAGCACAGACTCGACAGACTCTGGGGCCAACGTCCTGACTTTC.

The V call is TRBV6-1, the J call TRBJ2-3; 8 bases are shared with TRBD1. Trimming took 6 bases from V and 7 from J; bases not matched to a gene: 9. Per the germline V gene, CDR1 is MNHNS and CDR2 is SASEGT. CDR3 length: 14 residues. In DNA, the CDR3 is TGTGCCAGCAGCGCGGACAGGGCCCTACATACGCAGTATTTT. Translating gives CASSADRALHTQYF.

This clone was observed many times. CDR3 nucleotides: TGTGCCAGCAGCGCTGGGGCAGGGGGGCTGCACGAGCAGTACTTC. Translation gives CASSAGAGGLHEQYF. V gene TRBV9 combines with J gene TRBJ2-7, with a weak D call TRBD1 (7 bases). Between the trimmed V and J ends, which lost 3 bases and 5 bases, there was a span of 18 bases. Germline V gene lookup returns CDR1 SGDLS and CDR2 YYNGEE. This CDR3 spans 15 amino acids.

V usage is TRBV7-7 and J usage is TRBJ2-3, with D hard to call. V was pared by 1 base and J by 6 bases, with 11 bases between. Germline V gene lookup returns CDR1 SSHAT and CDR2 FNYEAQ (reference sequence). The CDR3 spans 14 residues. The chain's CDR3 is CASSLDHGQDTQYF. DNA of the CDR3: TGTGCCAGCAGCTTAGACCATGGTCAGGATACGCAGTATTTT.

A few counts support this clone. The J gene is TRBJ2-7, the V gene TRBV6-1; 8 bases fit TRBD2. This CDR3 region has 14 residues. Trimming cost V 6 bases and J 0 bases; bases outside gene matches: 4. Looked up from germline, CDR1 is MNHNS and CDR2 is SASEGT. CDR3 DNA: TGTGCCAGCAGATTAGCGGGGAGCTCCTACGAGCAGTACTTC. Its protein is CASRLAGSSYEQYF.

This sequence joins TRBV10-2 and TRBJ2-5; TRBD2 matches 8 bases. Germline V gene lookup returns CDR1 WSHSY and CDR2 SAAADI. The CDR3 extends over 13 amino acids. Losses at the gene ends were 7 bases for V and 2 bases for J; bases not matched to a gene: 3. CDR3 region: CASKSGSQETQYF. The CDR3 nucleotides are TGCGCCAGCAAAAGCGGGAGTCAAGAGACCCAGTACTTC.

This clone was seen only a few times. The chain uses TRBV6-1 and TRBJ2-5; 7 nucleotides align to TRBD2. V lost 7 bases and J lost 13; bases outside the gene matches: 6. CDR3 length: 10 amino acids. CDR1 MNHNS and CDR2 SASEGT come from the germline V gene. The CDR3: CASIGTTLYF. The CDR3 DNA sequence: TGTGCCAGCATAGGGACTACACTGTACTTC.

The sample holds one count of this clone. The J gene is TRBJ2-2, the V gene TRBV5-4; 9 nucleotides align to TRBD1. This CDR3 region has 16 residues. Germline V gene sequence: CDR1 SGHNT, CDR2 YYREEE (reference sequence). The ends lost 0 bases at V and 4 bases at J; junction bases unmatched: 4. For the CDR3, the DNA is TGTGCCAGCAGCTTGGACAGGGGGCTGGGCACCGGGGAGCTGTTTTTT. Protein sequence: CASSLDRGLGTGELFF.

The J gene is TRBJ2-1, the V gene TRBV9, with 9 bases aligning to TRBD2. Germline V gene sequence: CDR1 SGDLS, CDR2 YYNGEE. This CDR3 region has 17 residues. J lost 5 bases, V lost 1 base, and 10 bases had no gene match. The CDR3 DNA reads TGTGCCAGCAGCGTACTGGCTAGCGGGAAGCTCGACAATGAGCAGTTCTTC. Translation gives CASSVLASGKLDNEQFF. The full variable domain, in which reference TRBV9 and TRBJ2-1 provide the parts outside the CDR3, is DSGVTQTPKHLITATGQRVTLRCSPRSGDLSVYWYQQSLDQGLQFLIQYYNGEERAKGNILERFSAQQFPDLHSELNLSSLELGDSALYFCASSVLASGKLDNEQFFGPGTRLTVL.